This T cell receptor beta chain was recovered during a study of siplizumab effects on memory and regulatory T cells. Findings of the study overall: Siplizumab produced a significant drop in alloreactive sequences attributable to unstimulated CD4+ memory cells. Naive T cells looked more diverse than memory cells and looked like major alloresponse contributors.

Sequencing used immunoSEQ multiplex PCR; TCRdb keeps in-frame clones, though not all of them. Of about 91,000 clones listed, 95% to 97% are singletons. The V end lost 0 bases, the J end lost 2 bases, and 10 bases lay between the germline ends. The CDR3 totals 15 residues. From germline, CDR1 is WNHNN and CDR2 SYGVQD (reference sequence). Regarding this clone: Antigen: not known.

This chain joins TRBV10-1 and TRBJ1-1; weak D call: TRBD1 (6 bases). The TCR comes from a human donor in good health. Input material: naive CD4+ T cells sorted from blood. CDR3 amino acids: CASSESAGVNTEAFF. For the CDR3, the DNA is TGCGCCAGCAGTGAGTCTGCAGGGGTCAACACTGAAGCTTTCTTT.